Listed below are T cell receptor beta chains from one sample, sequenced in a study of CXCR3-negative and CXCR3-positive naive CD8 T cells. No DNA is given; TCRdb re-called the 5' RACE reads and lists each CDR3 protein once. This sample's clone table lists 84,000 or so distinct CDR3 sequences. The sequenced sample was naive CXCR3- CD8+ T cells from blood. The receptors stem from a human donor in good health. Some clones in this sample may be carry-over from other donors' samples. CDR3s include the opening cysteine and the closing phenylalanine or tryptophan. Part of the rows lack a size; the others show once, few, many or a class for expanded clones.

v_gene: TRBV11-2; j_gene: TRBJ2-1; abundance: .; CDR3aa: CASSTIAEQFF
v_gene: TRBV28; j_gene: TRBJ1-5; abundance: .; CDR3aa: CASSLWGGESNQPQHF
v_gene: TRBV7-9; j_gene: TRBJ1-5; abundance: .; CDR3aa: CASSPTGAVGPQHF
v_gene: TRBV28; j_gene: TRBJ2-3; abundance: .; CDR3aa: CASSFPPGGLSTDTQYF
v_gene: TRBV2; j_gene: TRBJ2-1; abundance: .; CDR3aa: CASSQKTSTGGKDNGQFF
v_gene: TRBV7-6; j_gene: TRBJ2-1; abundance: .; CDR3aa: CASSFSGTSGTIEQFF
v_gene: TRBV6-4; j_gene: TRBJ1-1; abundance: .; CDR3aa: CASRAGMNTEAFF
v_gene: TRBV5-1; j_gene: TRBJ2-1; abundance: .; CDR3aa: CASSRGGELGGSSYNEQSF
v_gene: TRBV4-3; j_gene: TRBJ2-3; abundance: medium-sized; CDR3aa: CASSQLDTQYF
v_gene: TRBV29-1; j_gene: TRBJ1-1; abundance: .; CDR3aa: CSVEGGMGVNTEAFF
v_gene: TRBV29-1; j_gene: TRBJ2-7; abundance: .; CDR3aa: CSVEAGGNEQYF
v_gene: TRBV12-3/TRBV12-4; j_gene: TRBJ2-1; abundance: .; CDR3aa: CASSLGLAGAYNEQFF
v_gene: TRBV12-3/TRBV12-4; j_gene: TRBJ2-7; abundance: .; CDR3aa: CASSLPGAPYEQYF
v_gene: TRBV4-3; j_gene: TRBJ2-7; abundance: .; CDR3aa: CASSQDHTLQVCYEQYF
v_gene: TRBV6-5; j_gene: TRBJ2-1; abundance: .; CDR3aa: CASSYLAGPGDEQFF
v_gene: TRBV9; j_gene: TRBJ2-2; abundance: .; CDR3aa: CASSETAGEGYNTGELFF
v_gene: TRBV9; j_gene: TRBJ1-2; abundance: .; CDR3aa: CASSVESQSAYGYTF
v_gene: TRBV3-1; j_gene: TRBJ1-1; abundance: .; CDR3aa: CASSQRDMAYVAFF
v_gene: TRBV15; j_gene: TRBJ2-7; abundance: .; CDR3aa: CATSRGLASEQYF
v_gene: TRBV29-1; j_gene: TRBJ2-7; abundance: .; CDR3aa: CSVAGAGSFLGEQYF
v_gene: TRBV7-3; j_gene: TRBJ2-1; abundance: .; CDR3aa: CASSLEAYNEHFF
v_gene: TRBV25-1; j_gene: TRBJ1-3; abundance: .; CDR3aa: CASSTAISGNTIYF
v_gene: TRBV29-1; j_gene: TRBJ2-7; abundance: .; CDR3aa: CSVELAGMGRYEQYF
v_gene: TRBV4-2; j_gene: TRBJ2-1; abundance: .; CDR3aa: CASSQSTSGISYNEQFF
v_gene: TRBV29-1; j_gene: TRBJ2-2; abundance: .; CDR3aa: CSVVAGSTGELFF
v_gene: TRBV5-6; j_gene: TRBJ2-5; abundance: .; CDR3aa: CASSFPAGGETQYF
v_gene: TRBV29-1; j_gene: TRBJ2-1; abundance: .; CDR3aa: CSVDPIPGLASVEQFF
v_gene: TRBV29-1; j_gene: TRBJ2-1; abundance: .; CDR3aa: CSGQGGTSGDNEQFF
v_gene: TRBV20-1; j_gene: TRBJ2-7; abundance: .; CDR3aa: CSALPPRTSWVGEQYF
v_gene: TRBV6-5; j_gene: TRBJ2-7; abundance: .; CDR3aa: CASSYGRGQDEQYF
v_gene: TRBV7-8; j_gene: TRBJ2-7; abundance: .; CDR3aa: CASSSTQIPGGHEQYF
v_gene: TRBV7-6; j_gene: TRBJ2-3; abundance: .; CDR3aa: CASSPKPTDTQYF
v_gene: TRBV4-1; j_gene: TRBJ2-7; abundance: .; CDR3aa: CASSQDLEGAYEQYF
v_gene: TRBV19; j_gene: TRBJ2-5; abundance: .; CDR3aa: CASSTGERGTGTQYF
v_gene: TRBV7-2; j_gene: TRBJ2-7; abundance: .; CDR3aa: CASSLVLSQGTGFYEQYF
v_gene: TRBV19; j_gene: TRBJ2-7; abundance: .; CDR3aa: CASSIVLSYEQYF
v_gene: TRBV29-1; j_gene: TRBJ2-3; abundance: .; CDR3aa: CSVETHNTQYF
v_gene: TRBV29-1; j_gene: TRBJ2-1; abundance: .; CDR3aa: CSGNNGADNEQFF
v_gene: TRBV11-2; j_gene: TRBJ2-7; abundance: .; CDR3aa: CASSAGLAGDEWLYEQYF
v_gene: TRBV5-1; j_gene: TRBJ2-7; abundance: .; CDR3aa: CASSWGASGGAYEQYF
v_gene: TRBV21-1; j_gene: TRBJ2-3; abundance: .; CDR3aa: CASSKLEADTQYF
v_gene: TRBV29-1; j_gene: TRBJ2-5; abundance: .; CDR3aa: CSVSYLDPPSETQYF
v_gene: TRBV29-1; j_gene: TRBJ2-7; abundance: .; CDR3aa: CSVVISGYYEQYF
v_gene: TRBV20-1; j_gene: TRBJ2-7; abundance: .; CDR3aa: CSAPGQGNGEQYF
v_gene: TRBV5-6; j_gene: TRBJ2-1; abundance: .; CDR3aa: CASIYLVAGNSEQFF
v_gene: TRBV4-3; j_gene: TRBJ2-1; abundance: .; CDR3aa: CASSQDRTASGGAGEQFF
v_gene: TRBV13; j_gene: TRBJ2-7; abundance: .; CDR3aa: CASSSRQADVAEQYF
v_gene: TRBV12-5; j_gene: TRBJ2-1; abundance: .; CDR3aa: CASGLGAGVNEQFF
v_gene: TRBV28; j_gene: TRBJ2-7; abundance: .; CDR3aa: CASSLWQGDEQYF
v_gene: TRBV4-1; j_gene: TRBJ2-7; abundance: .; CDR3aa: CASSTTPLYEQYF
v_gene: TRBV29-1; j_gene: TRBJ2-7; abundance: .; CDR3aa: CSSRSGSLEEQYF
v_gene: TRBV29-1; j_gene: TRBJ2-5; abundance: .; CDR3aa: CSVPRGGRETQYF
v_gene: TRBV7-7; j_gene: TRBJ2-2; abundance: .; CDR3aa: CASQPGLGLTGELFF
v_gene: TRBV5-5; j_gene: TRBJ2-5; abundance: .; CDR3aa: CASSSHLQETQYF
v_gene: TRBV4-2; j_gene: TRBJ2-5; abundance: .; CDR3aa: CASSQDTSDQETQYF